This is a list of T cell receptor beta chains from one sample in a study of T cell responses to AZD1222 COVID-19 vaccine. Assay: immunoSEQ multiplex PCR; the TCRdb copy retains only in-frame clones and omits some. In the table there are 100,000 to 120,000 clones, 82% of which are singletons. This specimen was peripheral blood, taken on day 0 of AZD1222 vaccination. All receptors derive from an adult in good health. The CDR3 runs from the conserved cysteine through the conserved F or W. A D gene is named only where the DNA matches it firmly. Clone size is stated in some rows and not others, as once, few, many or a class when expanded.

clone size	V gene	D gene	J gene	CDR3 DNA	CDR3 protein
few	TRBV6-5	NA	TRBJ2-2	TGTGCCAGCAGTTACGATACGGTTAGACTTACCGGGGAGCTGTTTTTT	CASSYDTVRLTGELFF
NA	TRBV3-1/TRBV3-2	NA	TRBJ2-3	TGTGCCAGCAGCCCGCACGGACTAAGCACAGATACGCAGTATTTT	CASSPHGLSTDTQYF
NA	TRBV5-4	NA	TRBJ1-1	TGTGCCAGCAGCTTTGCTCGGGGGAACACTGAAGCTTTCTTT	CASSFARGNTEAFF
NA	TRBV6-5	NA	TRBJ1-5	TGTGCCAGCCGGCCCCAGGGTGCTTCTGGTCAGCCCCAGCATTTT	CASRPQGASGQPQHF
NA	TRBV18	NA	TRBJ1-2	TGTGCCAGCTCACCAAGTGCTGGGAAGTCTAAAGATGGCTACACCTTC	CASSPSAGKSKDGYTF
once	TRBV7-2	NA	TRBJ2-1	TGTGCCAGCAGACGGACAGCCTACAATGAGCAGTTCTTC	CASRRTAYNEQFF
NA	TRBV9	NA	TRBJ1-5	TGTGCCAGCAGCGTAGGGCAGAATCAGCCCCAGCATTTT	CASSVGQNQPQHF
few	TRBV11-3	NA	TRBJ2-3	TGTGCCAGCAGCCTAGGGACTGTAGATACGCAGTATTTT	CASSLGTVDTQYF
NA	TRBV7-8	NA	TRBJ2-7	TGTGCCAGCAGCTTAGCTTCTCACATGCAAACCTACGAGCAGTACTTC	CASSLASHMQTYEQYF
NA	TRBV5-4	NA	TRBJ2-3	TGTGCCAGCAGCTTTTTGGGGAGTACGCAGTATTTT	CASSFLGSTQYF
many	TRBV18	TRBD1	TRBJ1-6	TGTGCCAGCTCCGGGACAGCAAGCTCCTATAATTCACCCCTCCACTTT	CASSGTASSYNSPLHF
NA	TRBV19	NA	TRBJ1-1	TGTGCCAGTAGTGGGCGACGGAACACTGAAGCTTTCTTT	CASSGRRNTEAFF
NA	TRBV4-1	NA	TRBJ2-7	TGCGCCAGCAGCCAAGATGTCACCGAGCAGTACTTC	CASSQDVTEQYF
NA	TRBV18	NA	TRBJ2-7	TGTGCCAGCTCACGGGACAATGAAGGCGAGCAGTACTTC	CASSRDNEGEQYF
NA	TRBV12-3/TRBV12-4	NA	TRBJ1-1	TGTGCCAGCAGTCTCCCAGGGAACTTTGAAGCTTTCTTT	CASSLPGNFEAFF
NA	TRBV11-2	NA	TRBJ1-6	TGTGCCAGCAGCCTGATAAATTCACCCCTCCACTTT	CASSLINSPLHF
NA	TRBV5-1	NA	TRBJ2-5	TGCGCCAGCAGCTCCCTCGGGGGCGCGGAGACCCAGTACTTC	CASSSLGGAETQYF
NA	TRBV6-5	NA	TRBJ1-4	TGTGCCAGCAGCCCCAGGGCCGCTAATGAAAAACTGTTTTTT	CASSPRAANEKLFF
NA	TRBV11-3	NA	TRBJ1-1	TGTGCCAGCAGCTATAGAGAGAACACTGAAGCTTTCTTT	CASSYRENTEAFF
NA	TRBV3-1/TRBV3-2	TRBD2	TRBJ2-5	TGTGCCAGCAGCCTTATAGCGGGGGTTGGGGAGACCCAGTACTTC	CASSLIAGVGETQYF
NA	TRBV5-1	TRBD1	TRBJ1-2	TGCGCCAGCAGCTTATGGGGACAGGGTTTAACGGGCTATGGCTACACCTTC	CASSLWGQGLTGYGYTF
NA	TRBV6-5	NA	TRBJ1-5	TGTGCCAGCAGTTACGACTTCGGGAAGCCCCAGCATTTT	CASSYDFGKPQHF
NA	TRBV11-2	TRBD1	TRBJ1-4	TGTGCCAGCAGCCGATCCGGGACAGCGGTTAATGAAAAACTGTTTTTT	CASSRSGTAVNEKLFF
NA	TRBV9	NA	TRBJ2-1	TGTGCCAGCAGCCCTTCGTTGAGGGAGTACAATGAGCAGTTCTTC	CASSPSLREYNEQFF
NA	TRBV6-5	NA	TRBJ2-3	TGTGCCAGCAGTTACTTGGGCGGGGATACGCAGTATTTT	CASSYLGGDTQYF
NA	TRBV18	TRBD2	TRBJ2-7	TGTGCCAGCTCACCGGGATTGGGAGCGGGGAACTCCTACGAGCAGTACTTC	CASSPGLGAGNSYEQYF
few	TRBV19	TRBD1	TRBJ1-5	TGTGCCAGTAGTATTCTACACAGGGGGAATCAGCCCCAGCATTTT	CASSILHRGNQPQHF
NA	TRBV5-3	NA	TRBJ1-2	TGTGCCAGAATTGGGAGACAGTCCTATGGCTACACCTTC	CARIGRQSYGYTF
NA	TRBV7-9	TRBD1	TRBJ2-1	TGTGCCAGCAGCTCCTCCGGGACAGGATCCTACAATGAGCAGTTCTTC	CASSSSGTGSYNEQFF
NA	TRBV6-2/TRBV6-3	NA	TRBJ1-2	TGTGCCAGCAGTACCGGACGGATTAACTATGGCTACACCTTC	CASSTGRINYGYTF
once	TRBV7-3	NA	TRBJ1-1	TGTGCCAGCAGCTTAAGGGGTAGGGACACTGAAGCTTTCTTT	CASSLRGRDTEAFF
NA	TRBV10-3	NA	TRBJ2-1	TGTGCCATCAGTGACGGGACCTACAATGAGCAGTTCTTC	CAISDGTYNEQFF
once	TRBV19	NA	TRBJ2-5	TGTGCCAGTAGTATGGCGGGACCTTGGGGGACCCAGTACTTC	CASSMAGPWGTQYF
few	TRBV6-5	NA	TRBJ1-5	TGTGCCAGCAGGCCGGCAGGTGATCAGCCCCAGCATTTT	CASRPAGDQPQHF
once	TRBV19	TRBD1	TRBJ1-5	TGTGCCAGTAGCCTGGGACAGCCGCATCAGCCCCAGCATTTT	CASSLGQPHQPQHF